What follows are 9 T cell receptor beta chains derived from one specimen sequenced in a study of shared clonotypes between healthy human individuals. The data were produced by immunoSEQ multiplex PCR, yet TCRdb's version contains in-frame clones alone and is incomplete. The data show 900,000 to 1,200,000 clones, with 70% to 80% seen just once and roughly 0.62% held by the top ten. The source material was memory CD4+ T cells from PBMCs. Subset in this sample: CD45RA-negative fraction. These receptors all come from a man younger than 35 in good health. Some clones in this sample may be carry-over from other donors' samples.

This clone was found once. This clone may be a read error of a much larger clone one base away. The chain links TRBV7-3 to TRBJ2-3, with 7 bases identical to TRBD1. This CDR3 has 12 residues. The V segment lost 2 bases and the J segment 11 bases; nucleotides outside the gene matches: 4. From germline, CDR1 is SGHTA and CDR2 FQGTGA. CDR3: CASSLEGQKQYF. Here the CDR3 DNA reads TGTGCCAGCAGCTTAGAGGGACAGAAGCAGTATTTT.

The chain has TRBV18 and TRBJ1-1, with D unclear. The V gene's germline CDR1 is KGHSH and CDR2 LQKENI. The CDR3 contains 16 residues. The V end lost 2 bases, the J end lost 0 bases, and 13 bases lay between the germline ends. The CDR3 loop is CASSPSGSEMNTEAFF. Written as DNA, the CDR3 is TGTGCCAGCTCACCATCCGGATCGGAGATGAACACTGAAGCTTTCTTT.

This clone was found a few times. Other DNA sequences in the sample encode the same CDR3. The chain is built from TRBV27 and TRBJ2-6, with 11 bases lining up with TRBD1. Germline V gives CDR1 MNHEY, CDR2 SMNVEV (reference sequence). The junction had 0 bases not matched to a gene; V was cut back by 5 bases and J by 0 bases. This CDR3 has 16 amino acids. The CDR3 reads CASSGTGGSGANVLTF. CDR3 bases: TGTGCCAGCAGTGGGACAGGGGGCTCTGGGGCCAACGTCCTGACTTTC.

The chain links TRBV2 to TRBJ2-2, with TRBD2 identical over 12 bases. Germline loops: CDR1 SNHLY, CDR2 FYNNEI. V trimming: 7 bases; J trimming: 2 bases; junction bases outside the gene matches: 5. CDR3 size: 16 residues. CDR3 sequence (DNA): TGTGCCAGCACCCCCGGACTAGCGGGAAACACCGGGGAGCTGTTTTTT. Translating gives CASTPGLAGNTGELFF.

This clone occurred a few times. The chain is built from TRBV19 and TRBJ2-1; the match to TRBD2 covers 8 bases. This CDR3 spans 16 amino acids. The V segment lost 3 bases and the J segment 0 bases; nucleotides outside the gene matches: 4. CDR1 is LNHDA and CDR2 is SQIVND in the germline V gene (reference sequence). The CDR3 nucleotides read TGTGCCAGTAGTATCTCCGGGAGGGGCTCCTACAATGAGCAGTTCTTC. It is translated as CASSISGRGSYNEQFF.

This clone was observed a single time. The chain recombines TRBV27 with TRBJ2-5, with D perhaps matching TRBD1 or TRBD2 (6 bases each). CDR3 length equals 13 residues. CDR1 is MNHEY, CDR2 SMNVEV, per germline (reference sequence). Between the trimmed V and J ends, which lost 5 bases and 6 bases, there was a span of 13 bases. CDR3 nucleotides: TGTGCCAGCAGTCTAGGGGGGAGGCAGACCCAGTACTTC. This codes for CASSLGGRQTQYF.

The chain links TRBV28 to TRBJ1-3; D is uncertain. The germline V gene has CDR1 MDHEN and CDR2 SYDVKM. Trimming cost V 8 bases and J 1 base, with 21 bases left between them. CDR3 length: 17 amino acids. CDR3 sequence reads: CASLGGQGSRSGNTIYF. CDR3 bases: TGTGCCAGCCTTGGAGGTCAAGGGAGTCGGTCTGGAAACACCATATATTTT.

The rearrangement joins TRBV6-5 to TRBJ2-7, with TRBD2 matching over 11 bases. Germline V gives CDR1 MNHEY, CDR2 SVGAGI. Unmatched junction bases numbered 5, after V lost 6 bases and J lost 4 bases. The CDR3 length is 14 residues. The CDR3 loop is CASRKTSGKYEQYF. In DNA form, the CDR3 reads TGTGCCAGCAGGAAGACTAGCGGGAAATACGAGCAGTACTTC.

Of note for this clone: The same CDR3 can be traced to other DNA sequences in this sample. This sequence joins TRBV19 and TRBJ1-5, with D possibly TRBD1 on 5 matching bases. The CDR3 covers 14 residues. CDR1 and CDR2 from the germline V gene are LNHDA and SQIVND (reference sequence). V lost 3 bases and J 7 bases, leaving 13 bases between the germline ends. The CDR3 region has the DNA TGTGCCAGTAGTATTGCCAGGGTTGGACAGCCCCAGCATTTT. This encodes CASSIARVGQPQHF.